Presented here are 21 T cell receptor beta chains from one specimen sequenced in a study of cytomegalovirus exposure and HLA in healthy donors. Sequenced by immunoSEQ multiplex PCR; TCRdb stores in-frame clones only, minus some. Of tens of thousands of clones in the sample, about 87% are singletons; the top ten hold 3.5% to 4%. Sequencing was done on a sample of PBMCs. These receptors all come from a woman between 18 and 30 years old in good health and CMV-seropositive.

In DNA form, the CDR3 reads TGTGCCAGCACCCCCGACAACAATCAGCCCCAGCATTTT. Residues: CASTPDNNQPQHF. The rearrangement uses TRBV2 and TRBJ1-5, with D unclear. CDR3 length: 13 residues. V was clipped by 7 bases and J by 3 bases, with 10 bases between them. Germline CDR1 reads SNHLY; CDR2 reads FYNNEI. Variable domain in full (rest from reference TRBV2 and TRBJ1-5): EPEVTQTPSHQVTQMGQEVILRCVPISNHLYFYWYRQILGQKVEFLVSFYNNEISEKSEIFDDQFSVERPDGSNFTLKIRSTKLEDSAMYFCASTPDNNQPQHFGDGTRLSIL.

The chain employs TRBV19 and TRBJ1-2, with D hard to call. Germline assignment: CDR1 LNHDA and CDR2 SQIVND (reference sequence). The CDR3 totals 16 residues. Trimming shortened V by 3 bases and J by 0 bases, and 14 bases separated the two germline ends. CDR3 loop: CASSIFTTGANYGYTF. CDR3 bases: TGTGCCAGTAGTATTTTTACTACCGGAGCTAACTATGGCTACACCTTC.

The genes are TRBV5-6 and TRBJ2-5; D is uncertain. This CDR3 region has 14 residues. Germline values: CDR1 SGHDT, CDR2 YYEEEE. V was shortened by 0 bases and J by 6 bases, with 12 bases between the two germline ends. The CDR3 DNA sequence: TGTGCCAGCAGCTTGGCCTCAGGTTGGAAGACCCAGTACTTC. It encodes CASSLASGWKTQYF.

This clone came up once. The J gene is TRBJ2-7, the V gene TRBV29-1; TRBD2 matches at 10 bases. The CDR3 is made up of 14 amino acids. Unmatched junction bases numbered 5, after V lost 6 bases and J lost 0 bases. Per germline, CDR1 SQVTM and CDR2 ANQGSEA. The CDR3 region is CSVGLAASSYEQYF. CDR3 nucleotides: TGCAGCGTAGGACTAGCGGCCAGCTCCTACGAGCAGTACTTC.

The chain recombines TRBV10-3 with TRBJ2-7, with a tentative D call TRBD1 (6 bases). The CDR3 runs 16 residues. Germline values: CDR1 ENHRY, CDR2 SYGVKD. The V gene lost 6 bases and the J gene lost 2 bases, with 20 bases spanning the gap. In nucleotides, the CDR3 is TGTGCCATCAGCGAAAAGACAGGTCCTCACCCCTACGAGCAGTACTTC. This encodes CAISEKTGPHPYEQYF.

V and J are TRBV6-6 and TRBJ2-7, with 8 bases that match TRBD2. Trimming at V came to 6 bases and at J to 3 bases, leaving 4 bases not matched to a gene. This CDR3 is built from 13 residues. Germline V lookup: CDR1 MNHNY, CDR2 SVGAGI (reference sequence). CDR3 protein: CASSGLADYEQYF. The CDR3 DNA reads TGTGCCAGCAGCGGACTAGCAGACTACGAGCAGTACTTC.

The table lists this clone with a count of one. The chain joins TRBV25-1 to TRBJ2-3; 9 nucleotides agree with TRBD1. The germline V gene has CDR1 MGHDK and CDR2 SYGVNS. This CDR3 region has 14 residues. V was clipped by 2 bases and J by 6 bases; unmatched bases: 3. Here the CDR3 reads CASSEGQGKDTQYF. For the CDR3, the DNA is TGTGCCAGCAGTGAAGGACAGGGGAAGGATACGCAGTATTTT.

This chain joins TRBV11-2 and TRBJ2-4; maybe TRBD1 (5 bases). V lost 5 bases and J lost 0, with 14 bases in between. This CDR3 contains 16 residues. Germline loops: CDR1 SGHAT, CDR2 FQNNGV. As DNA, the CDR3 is TGTGCCAGCAGCCAAAACAGGCCCCTAGCCAAAAACATTCAGTACTTC. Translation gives CASSQNRPLAKNIQYF.

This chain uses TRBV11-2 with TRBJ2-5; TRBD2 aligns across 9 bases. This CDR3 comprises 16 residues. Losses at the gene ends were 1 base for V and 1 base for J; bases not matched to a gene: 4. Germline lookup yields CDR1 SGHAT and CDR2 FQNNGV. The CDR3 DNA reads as TGTGCCAGCAGCTTAGTAGGCGGGGGGGTCCAAGAGACCCAGTACTTC. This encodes CASSLVGGGVQETQYF.

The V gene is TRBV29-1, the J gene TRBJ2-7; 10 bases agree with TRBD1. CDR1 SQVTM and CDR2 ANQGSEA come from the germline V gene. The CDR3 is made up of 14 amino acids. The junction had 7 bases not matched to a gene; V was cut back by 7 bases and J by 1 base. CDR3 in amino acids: CSAQTGGKSYEQYF. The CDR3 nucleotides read TGCAGCGCCCAGACAGGGGGCAAATCCTACGAGCAGTACTTC.

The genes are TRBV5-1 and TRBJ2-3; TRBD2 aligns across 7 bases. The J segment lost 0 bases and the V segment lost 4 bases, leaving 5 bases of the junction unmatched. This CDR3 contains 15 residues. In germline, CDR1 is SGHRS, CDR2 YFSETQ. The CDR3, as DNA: TGCGCCAGCAGCCCCGGAGCGGGGAGCACAGATACGCAGTATTTT. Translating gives CASSPGAGSTDTQYF.

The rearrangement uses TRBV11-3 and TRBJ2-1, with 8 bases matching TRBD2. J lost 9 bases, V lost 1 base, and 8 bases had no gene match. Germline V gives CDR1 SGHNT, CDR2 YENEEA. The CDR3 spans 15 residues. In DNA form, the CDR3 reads TGTGCCAGCAGCTTAGGGAGCGGGGGTGGGGGTGAGCAGTTCTTC. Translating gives CASSLGSGGGGEQFF.

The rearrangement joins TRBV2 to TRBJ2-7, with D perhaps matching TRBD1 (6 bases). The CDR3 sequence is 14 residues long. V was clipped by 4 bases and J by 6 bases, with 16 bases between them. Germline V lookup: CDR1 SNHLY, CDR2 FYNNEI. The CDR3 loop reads CASSVGGPGREQYF. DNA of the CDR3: TGTGCCAGCAGTGTAGGGGGACCCGGCCGCGAGCAGTACTTC.

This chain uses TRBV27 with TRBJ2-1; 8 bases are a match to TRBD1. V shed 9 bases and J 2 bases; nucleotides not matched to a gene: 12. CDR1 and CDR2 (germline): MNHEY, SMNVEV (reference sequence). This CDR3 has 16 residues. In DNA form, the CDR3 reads TGTGCCAGTAAGACCCCAGGGACAGGAACCTACAATGAGCAGTTCTTC. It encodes CASKTPGTGTYNEQFF.

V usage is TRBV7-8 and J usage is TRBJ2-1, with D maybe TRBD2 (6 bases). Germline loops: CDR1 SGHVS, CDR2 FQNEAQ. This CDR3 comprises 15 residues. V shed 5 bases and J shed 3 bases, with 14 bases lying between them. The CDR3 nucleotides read TGTGCCAGCAGCGAGACTAGTTCTTTCTACAATGAGCAGTTCTTC. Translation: CASSETSSFYNEQFF.

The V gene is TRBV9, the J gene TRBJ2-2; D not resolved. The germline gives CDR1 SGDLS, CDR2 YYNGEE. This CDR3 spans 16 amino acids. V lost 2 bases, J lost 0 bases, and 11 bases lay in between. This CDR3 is CASSVFLLANTGELFF. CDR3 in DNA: TGTGCCAGCAGCGTCTTCCTCCTCGCGAACACCGGGGAGCTGTTTTTT. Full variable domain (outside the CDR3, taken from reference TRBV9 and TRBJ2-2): DSGVTQTPKHLITATGQRVTLRCSPRSGDLSVYWYQQSLDQGLQFLIQYYNGEERAKGNILERFSAQQFPDLHSELNLSSLELGDSALYFCASSVFLLANTGELFFGEGSRLTVL.

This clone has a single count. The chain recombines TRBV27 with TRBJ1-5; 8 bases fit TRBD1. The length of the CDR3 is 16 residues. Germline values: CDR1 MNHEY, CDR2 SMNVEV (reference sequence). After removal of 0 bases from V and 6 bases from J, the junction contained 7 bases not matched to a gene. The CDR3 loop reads CASSLSSDRVGQPQHF. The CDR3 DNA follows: TGTGCCAGCAGTTTATCCTCGGACAGGGTAGGTCAGCCCCAGCATTTT.

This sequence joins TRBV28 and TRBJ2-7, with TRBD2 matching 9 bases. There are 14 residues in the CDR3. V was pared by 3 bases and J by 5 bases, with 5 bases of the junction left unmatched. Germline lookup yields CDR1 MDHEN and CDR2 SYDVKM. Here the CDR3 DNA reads TGTGCCAGCAGTTTTGCGGGAGGGACTAACGAGCAGTACTTC. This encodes CASSFAGGTNEQYF.

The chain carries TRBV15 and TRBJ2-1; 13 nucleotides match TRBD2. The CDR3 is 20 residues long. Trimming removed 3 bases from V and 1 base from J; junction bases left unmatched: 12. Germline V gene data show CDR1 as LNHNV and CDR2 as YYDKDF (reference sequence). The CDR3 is CATSRTPGLAGSLSYNEQFF. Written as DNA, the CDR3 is TGTGCCACCAGCAGGACCCCGGGACTAGCGGGATCCCTGTCCTACAATGAGCAGTTCTTC.

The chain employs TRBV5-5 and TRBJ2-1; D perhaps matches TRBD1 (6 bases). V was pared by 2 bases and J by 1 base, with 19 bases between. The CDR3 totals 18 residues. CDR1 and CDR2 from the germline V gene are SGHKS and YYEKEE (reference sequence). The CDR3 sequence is CASSLWSGTPKSYNEQFF. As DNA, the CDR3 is TGTGCCAGCAGCTTATGGTCCGGGACACCCAAATCCTACAATGAGCAGTTCTTC.

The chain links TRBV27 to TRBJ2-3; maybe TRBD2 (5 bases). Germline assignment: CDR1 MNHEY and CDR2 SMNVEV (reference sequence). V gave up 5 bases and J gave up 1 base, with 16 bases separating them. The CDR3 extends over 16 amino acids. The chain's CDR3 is CASSRLRAQGTDTQYF. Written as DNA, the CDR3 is TGTGCCAGCAGTCGACTGAGGGCCCAGGGCACAGATACGCAGTATTTT.